These T cell receptor beta chains were read from a single sample in a study of shared clonotypes between healthy human individuals. Profiled with immunoSEQ multiplex PCR; TCRdb holds only in-frame clones, not every one. The sample holds just over 2,000,000 clones, roughly 95% seen once. Specimen: naive CD8+ T cells sorted from blood. The receptors originated from a young man in good health. Both conserved end residues are trimmed from each CDR3. Fields, in order: V gene, CDR3 length, CDR3 protein.

TRBV2 16 ASSERGLFLSYNSPLH
TRBV5-1 14 ASSFYSPATNEKLF
TRBV9 13 ASSVGTATNEKLF
TRBV28 16 ASSLLASGGAETDTQY
TRBV27 12 ASSFDRGDYEQY
TRBV30 12 AWSVSSAGNTIY
TRBV11-2 14 ASSWGPGSASSPLH
TRBV4-1 13 ASSHGGRAYNEQF
TRBV11-1 14 ASSFFLGGRQETQY
TRBV27 13 ASSLERGGGYEQY
TRBV27 12 ASSLKGSLYEQY
TRBV27 13 ASSLTSGVNYEQY
TRBV5-4 10 ASSAQGVGKY
TRBV13 12 ASSPGHSAGEQY
TRBV6-5 11 ASTPGGGQPQH
TRBV28 13 ASSAPGLGDYGYT
TRBV7-9 15 ASSAQPGLTQNDEQY
TRBV29-1 10 SSTGLNTEAF
TRBV7-8 13 ASSEGQNSNQPQH
TRBV2 9 ASSGNYEQY
TRBV12-2 11 ASRLALQEKLF
TRBV6-5 13 ASSYSRGLNTEAF
TRBV21-1 11 ASTPMREYGYT
TRBV5-1 13 ASSDPGQGAGELF
TRBV9 12 ASSAQPDSYEQY
TRBV27 15 ASPKSSDRGLTETQY
TRBV27 12 ASSWAQGAYEQY
TRBV6-5 12 ASSYSSGTGELF
TRBV7-9 15 ASSPRDGSPPTDTQY
TRBV28 12 ASSPTGLGTEAF
TRBV4-1 12 ASSHPTSFYEQY
TRBV2 11 ASSEQGDYGYT
TRBV4-2 9 ASSQGSGYT
TRBV18 11 ASSPGGIYEQY
TRBV5-1 13 ASSSQARFQETQY
TRBV7-9 12 ASSRDSGGNIQY
TRBV4-1 13 ASSLGTGGVNGYT
TRBV29-1 16 SVEDPHSGTGRYNEQF
TRBV7-2 12 ASRSTAWEYEQY
TRBV10-1 12 ASLFGQGHQPQH
TRBV27 16 ASSPPGQGALSKETQY
TRBV29-1 10 SARAGEETQY
TRBV5-4 12 ASSPGAGGNEQY
TRBV6-5 11 ASRTDSTGELF
TRBV27 12 ASSPGLAGFEQY
TRBV28 11 ASSFYSGNTIY
TRBV7-9 14 ASSERQGSVTGELF
TRBV27 14 ASSSRTQPNTGELF